Presented here are 7 T cell receptor beta chains from one specimen sequenced in a study of vaccination and CD4 T cells after COVID-19. Cultured CD4+ T cell DNA was sequenced using the Oncomine TCR Beta short-read assay. TCRdb re-analysed the PCR reads in MiXCR, keeping a single row per CDR3 protein. Among tens of thousands of distinct CDR3 sequences listed, 42% were seen once. Antigens for these TCRs are unknown. Time point indicated: late sampling 161 to 241 days after vaccination in a few convalescent patients. The treatment was: approximately 11-day PBMC culture with coronavirus spike peptide pools or control peptides (ViraFEST assay). The sequencing used CD4+ T cells from blood, cultured in vitro, collected about 7 months after SARS-CoV-2 vaccination. These receptors all come from a human donor who had recovered from COVID-19.

As regards this clonotype: This CDR3 fails to terminate in the conserved phenylalanine or tryptophan, so it likely reflects a read error. This chain connects TRBV20-1 to TRBJ2-7; 8 bases map to TRBD2. The CDR3 extends over 11 amino acids. The J segment lost 9 bases and the V segment lost 6 bases, leaving 7 bases of the junction unmatched. Germline values: CDR1 DFQATT, CDR2 SNEGSKA (reference sequence). In DNA, the CDR3 is TGCAGTGCAAGCGGGGGAGCGGGGCAGTACCTC. This sequence encodes CSASGGAGQYL.

This clonotype appeared a few times. The chain joins TRBV6-5 to TRBJ1-6; tentative D call: TRBD1 (6 bases). The germline CDR1 and CDR2 sequences are MNHEY and SVGAGI. The ends were cut back, 2 bases at V and 6 bases at J, with 17 bases in the middle. The CDR3 covers 17 residues. The CDR3 here is CASSYQITRDINSPLHF. The CDR3 DNA reads TGTGCCAGCAGTTACCAAATCACGCGGGACATTAATTCACCCCTCCACTTT.

A few counts support this clonotype. The V and J genes are TRBV29-1 and TRBJ1-2; 8 bases align to TRBD1. CDR3 length equals 13 residues. CDR1 SQVTM and CDR2 ANQGSEA come from the germline V gene. Trimming removed 4 bases from V and 6 bases from J; junction bases left unmatched: 7. This CDR3 is CSVGEGRGHGYTF. The CDR3 DNA is TGCAGCGTTGGGGAGGGCAGGGGGCATGGCTACACCTTC.

This clonotype turned up a few times. The chain couples TRBV19 to TRBJ2-5; TRBD2 agrees at 10 bases. Germline V gene lookup returns CDR1 LNHDA and CDR2 SQIVND (reference sequence). The length of the CDR3 is 14 residues. J gave up 2 bases and V 6 bases, and 3 bases lay outside the gene matches. The CDR3 spells CASRASGSQETQYF. DNA for the CDR3: TGTGCCAGTAGGGCTAGCGGGAGTCAAGAGACCCAGTACTTC.

The chain carries TRBV19 and TRBJ1-1; D gene unclear. The V end was cut by 3 bases, the J end by 1 base, with 12 bases between. The CDR3 covers 15 residues. Per germline, CDR1 LNHDA and CDR2 SQIVND (reference sequence). The CDR3 sequence is CASSIFGTENTEAFF. CDR3 in DNA: TGTGCCAGTAGTATCTTTGGCACAGAGAACACTGAAGCTTTCTTT.

V is TRBV20-1 and J is TRBJ2-2; TRBD1 is a possible D gene (6 bases). The CDR3 contains 12 residues. The V and J ends lost 3 bases and 6 bases respectively, with 8 bases between them. CDR1 is DFQATT, CDR2 SNEGSKA, per germline (reference sequence). The CDR3 is CSASKGAGELFF. The CDR3 DNA reads as TGCAGTGCTAGTAAGGGGGCCGGGGAGCTGTTTTTT.

The chain carries TRBV20-1 and TRBJ2-4; possible D gene TRBD2, 5 bases. Germline loops: CDR1 DFQATT, CDR2 SNEGSKA (reference sequence). V lost 0 bases, J lost 15 bases, and 12 bases lay in between. The CDR3 length is 11 residues. The CDR3 sequence is CSARDWRRRYF. The CDR3 region has the DNA TGCAGTGCTAGAGATTGGAGGCGCAGGTACTTC.